This entry lists 17 T cell receptor beta chains sequenced from one sample in a study of blood T cell repertoires in COVID-19. This table comes from immunoSEQ multiplex PCR, and its TCRdb copy is limited to in-frame clones, with some not included. The sample has 40,000 to 45,000 clones; approximately 91% are singletons. Sequencing was performed on peripheral blood. These receptors all come from a man aged 50-59 years with active COVID-19.

The chain employs TRBV2 and TRBJ2-1, with D perhaps matching TRBD1 (5 bases). The germline V and J ends were trimmed by 9 bases and 3 bases, with 9 bases remaining between them. CDR1 and CDR2 from the germline V gene are SNHLY and FYNNEI. The CDR3 consists of 12 residues. CDR3 nucleotide sequence: TGTGCCAGACAGGAGAGCTACAATGAGCAGTTCTTC. Amino acid sequence: CARQESYNEQFF.

This clone turned up a few times. This rearrangement joins TRBV10-1 to TRBJ2-5; D is undetermined. Trimming stripped 1 base from V and 5 bases from J, with 8 bases between. CDR1 is WNHNN and CDR2 is SYGVQD in the germline V gene (reference sequence). The CDR3 is made up of 13 amino acids. CDR3 in amino acids: CASSEFSQETQYF. The CDR3 coding sequence is TGCGCCAGCAGTGAGTTTAGCCAGGAGACCCAGTACTTC.

This chain joins TRBV5-1 and TRBJ1-6; tentative D call: TRBD1 (6 bases). Trimming left V 0 bases short and J 7 bases short, with 8 bases between. The CDR3 totals 14 residues. In germline, CDR1 is SGHRS, CDR2 YFSETQ. DNA of the CDR3: TGCGCCAGCAGCTTGGACAGGGTGAATTCACCCCTCCACTTT. Translated: CASSLDRVNSPLHF.

The chain carries TRBV7-2 and TRBJ2-4; D might be TRBD2 (5 bases). V gave up 1 base and J gave up 3 bases, with 10 bases separating them. CDR3 length: 15 residues. Germline CDR1 SGHTA, CDR2 FQGNSA. The CDR3 protein is CASSLDTGYKNIQYF. CDR3 DNA: TGTGCCAGCAGCTTAGATACGGGGTACAAAAACATTCAGTACTTC.

CDR3 coding DNA: TGTGCCAGCAGCTTAGAGGGGGCGGGAGGGGAGCAGTTCTTC. Encoded protein: CASSLEGAGGEQFF. V gene TRBV7-9 combines with J gene TRBJ2-1; TRBD2 matches 9 bases. V dropped 1 base and J dropped 10; count of bases not matched to a gene: 5. This CDR3 has 14 residues. From germline, CDR1 is SEHNR and CDR2 FQNEAQ (reference sequence).

The chain is built from TRBV9 and TRBJ1-1, with D possibly matching TRBD1 (5 bases). The length of the CDR3 is 13 residues. The V end was cut by 4 bases, the J end by 6 bases, with 13 bases between. Germline values: CDR1 SGDLS, CDR2 YYNGEE. Here the CDR3 reads CASSSTGVSEAFF. The CDR3 nucleotides are TGTGCCAGCAGCTCCACGGGGGTCTCTGAAGCTTTCTTT.

This clone was detected once. The chain uses TRBV6-5 and TRBJ2-1; 14 bases agree with TRBD2. V gave up 7 bases and J gave up 9 bases; unmatched junction bases: 2. Germline V gene sequence: CDR1 MNHEY, CDR2 SVGAGI. The CDR3 runs 13 residues. The CDR3 sequence: CASTGLAGVEQFF. The CDR3 DNA reads TGTGCCAGCACGGGACTAGCGGGAGTTGAGCAGTTCTTC.

The chain has TRBV11-2 and TRBJ2-5; 10 bases match TRBD1. Losses at the gene ends were 5 bases for V and 5 bases for J; bases not matched to a gene: 5. Germline V lookup: CDR1 SGHAT, CDR2 FQNNGV. The CDR3 has 14 amino acids. CDR3 DNA sequence: TGTGCCAGCAGCCCGGGACAGGGGTTTGAGACCCAGTACTTC. It specifies CASSPGQGFETQYF.

This chain connects TRBV6-5 to TRBJ2-1, with TRBD2 matching 8 bases. CDR1 and CDR2 from the germline V gene are MNHEY and SVGAGI. Unmatched junction bases numbered 9, after V lost 2 bases and J lost 9 bases. The CDR3 runs 15 residues. CDR3 bases: TGTGCCAGCAGTTACGGTGGGACTAGAGGTAGTGAGCAGTTCTTC. Its translation: CASSYGGTRGSEQFF.

This clone was observed once. The genes are TRBV5-1 and TRBJ2-1; the match to TRBD2 covers 11 bases. The length of the CDR3 is 16 residues. Looked up from germline, CDR1 is SGHRS and CDR2 is YFSETQ. V shed 0 bases and J 4 bases; nucleotides not matched to a gene: 3. DNA for the CDR3: TGCGCCAGCAGCTTGGAATTAGCGGGAGGGTACAATGAGCAGTTCTTC. Translation: CASSLELAGGYNEQFF.

As to this clone: Germline and junction disagree at one end, which may indicate a read error. The chain uses TRBV28 and TRBJ2-7; TRBD1 matches at 10 bases. This CDR3 is built from 16 residues. Germline assignment: CDR1 MDHEN and CDR2 SYDVKM. The DNA for the CDR3 is TGTGCCAGCAGTCTCCCCCCGGGACAGGGGCCTTACGGGCAGTACTTC. Protein: CASSLPPGQGPYGQYF.

J is TRBJ2-2 and V is TRBV11-3; unclear D gene. CDR1 is SGHNT, CDR2 YENEEA, per germline. Trimming left V 4 bases short and J 3 bases short, with 6 bases between. This CDR3 spans 13 amino acids. CDR3 residues: CASSSPYTGELFF. The CDR3 coding sequence is TGTGCCAGCAGCTCTCCTTACACCGGGGAGCTGTTTTTT.

This clone has a handful of counts. The chain recombines TRBV10-3 with TRBJ1-5; D gene ambiguous. From germline, CDR1 is ENHRY and CDR2 SYGVKD. This CDR3 has 12 residues. V was pared by 8 bases and J by 0 bases, with 5 bases between. The CDR3 spells CAISSSNQPQHF. The CDR3 DNA follows: TGTGCCATCTCGAGTAGCAATCAGCCCCAGCATTTT.

The chain has TRBV28 and TRBJ2-3; possible D gene TRBD2, 6 bases. Germline values: CDR1 MDHEN, CDR2 SYDVKM. V was cut by 3 bases and J by 1 base, with 20 bases left in between. The CDR3 extends over 18 amino acids. In nucleotides, the CDR3 is TGTGCCAGCAGTTTTAGTGGCCTGGAGGGCCGTGGCACAGATACGCAGTATTTT. The encoded protein is CASSFSGLEGRGTDTQYF.

This clone was observed a few times. The rearrangement uses TRBV28 and TRBJ2-7, with TRBD1 as a possible D gene (6 bases). The germline CDR1 and CDR2 sequences are MDHEN and SYDVKM. The CDR3 extends over 16 amino acids. V was shortened by 5 bases and J by 0 bases, with 17 bases between the two germline ends. CDR3 coding DNA: TGTGCCAGCAGTGAGGACAGAGTTATTCTCTCCTACGAGCAGTACTTC. Protein product: CASSEDRVILSYEQYF.

The chain has TRBV19 and TRBJ2-1; TRBD2 aligns across 7 bases. With 1 base clipped from V and 8 bases from J, the junction kept 8 bases outside the gene matches. Germline V gene sequence: CDR1 LNHDA, CDR2 SQIVND (reference sequence). The CDR3 length is 15 residues. Written as DNA, the CDR3 is TGTGCCAGTAGTATAGGATCGGGAGGCGGGCATGAGCAGTTCTTC. Residues: CASSIGSGGGHEQFF.

The V gene is TRBV5-1, the J gene TRBJ2-1; D is ambiguous. This CDR3 has 12 amino acids. Germline V CDR1 and CDR2: SGHRS, YFSETQ. Trimming removed 0 bases at V and 10 bases at J, with 8 bases between. The CDR3 here is CASSLASNEQFF. The CDR3 region has the DNA TGCGCCAGCAGCTTGGCTAGTAACGAGCAGTTCTTC.